One and the same sample provided the 20 T cell receptor beta chains below, sequenced in a study of T cells in Graves' hyperthyroidism and ophthalmopathy. Amplification yielded TCR beta CDR3 regions, with RNA transcripts as the source. Initially, a first-round RT-PCR of the TCR CDR3 employed the HTBI primer set. From the multiplex PCR reads, TCRdb called clonotypes with MiXCR, one entry per CDR3 protein. The table records approximately 600,000 distinct CDR3 sequences, more than 20% of them present only once. The material sequenced was blood. The source of these receptors is a young man with Graves' ophthalmopathy.

Regarding this clonotype: Since a much larger clone is just one base distant, this may be a read error. This sequence joins TRBV12-3 or TRBV12-4 and TRBJ1-5, with D perhaps matching TRBD1 (6 bases). The CDR3 sequence is 16 residues long. V shed 5 bases and J shed 1 base, with 15 bases lying between them. CDR3 sequence: CASSESGTLSNQPQHF. CDR3 DNA sequence: TGTGCCAGCAGTGAGTCGGGGACACTGAGCAATCAGCCCCAGCATTTT.

This clonotype occurred a few times. J is TRBJ2-2 and V is TRBV6-5; D is undetermined. The V and J ends lost 0 bases and 1 base respectively, with 3 bases between them. The CDR3 is 14 amino acids. Germline assignment: CDR1 MNHEY and CDR2 SVGAGI. CDR3 nucleotide sequence: TGTGCCAGCAGTTACTCGGAGAACACCGGGGAGCTGTTTTTT. This gives the protein CASSYSENTGELFF.

This clonotype was detected ten times or more. V and J are TRBV5-6 and TRBJ1-1; D may be TRBD1 (6 bases). Germline values: CDR1 SGHDT, CDR2 YYEEEE. Between the trimmed V and J ends, which lost 4 bases and 7 bases, there was a span of 11 bases. This CDR3 has 12 amino acids. CDR3 sequence reads: CASSDRTVEAFF. In DNA form, the CDR3 reads TGTGCCAGCAGCGATAGGACAGTTGAAGCTTTCTTT.

The V gene is TRBV28, the J gene TRBJ2-2, with D uncertain. CDR3 size: 13 residues. Trimming stripped 6 bases from V and 6 bases from J, with 11 bases between. The V gene's germline CDR1 is MDHEN and CDR2 SYDVKM. The CDR3 DNA reads as TGTGCCAGCAGCGCGGTGGGCCCCGGGGAGCTGTTTTTT. Its protein product is CASSAVGPGELFF.

The J gene is TRBJ1-1, the V gene TRBV25-1, with TRBD1 matching over 9 bases. The CDR3 is 14 amino acids. Germline CDR1 reads MGHDK; CDR2 reads SYGVNS. V gave up 4 bases and J gave up 4 bases; unmatched junction bases: 4. The CDR3 loop reads CASSVTGGFTEAFF. CDR3 in DNA: TGTGCCAGCAGTGTCACAGGGGGCTTCACTGAAGCTTTCTTT.

There are many counts of this clonotype. This chain uses TRBV24-1 with TRBJ1-2, with D perhaps matching TRBD1 (5 bases). The CDR3 sequence is 14 residues long. Per the germline V gene, CDR1 is KGHDR and CDR2 is SFDVKD. V was clipped by 3 bases and J by 6 bases, with 13 bases between them. CDR3 protein: CATSDPTTVHGYTF. The CDR3 bases are TGTGCCACCAGTGATCCGACGACAGTGCATGGCTACACCTTC.

V usage is TRBV19 and J usage is TRBJ2-5; D may be TRBD2 (5 bases). From germline, CDR1 is LNHDA and CDR2 SQIVND (reference sequence). The CDR3 covers 14 residues. With 6 bases removed from V and 5 bases from J, the gap between germline ends came to 16 bases. The CDR3 loop reads CASSRDGAGETQYF. CDR3 bases: TGTGCCAGTAGCCGGGATGGTGCCGGGGAGACCCAGTACTTC. The full variable domain, completed using reference TRBV19 and TRBJ2-5, is DGGITQSPKYLFRKEGQNVTLSCEQNLNHDAMYWYRQDPGQGLRLIYYSQIVNDFQKGDIAEGYSVSREKKESFPLTVTSAQKNPTAFYLCASSRDGAGETQYFGPGTRLLVL.

This sequence joins TRBV7-9 and TRBJ2-7, with D maybe TRBD1 (6 bases). Germline CDR1 is SEHNR and CDR2 is FQNEAQ (reference sequence). The CDR3 length is 15 residues. V was cut by 3 bases and J by 2 bases, with 14 bases left in between. The CDR3 DNA reads TGTGCCAGCAGCTTTCCTGGACCAGGGGCCTACGAGCAGTACTTC. Amino acid sequence: CASSFPGPGAYEQYF.

In its sample, this clonotype was seen a few times. This chain uses TRBV14 with TRBJ1-6; 7 bases agree with TRBD1. Germline assignment: CDR1 SGHDN and CDR2 FVKESK. The trim removed 4 bases at V and 7 bases at J, leaving 4 bases unmatched. The length of the CDR3 is 14 residues. The CDR3 sequence: CASSPTGENSPLHF. CDR3 nucleotides: TGTGCCAGCAGCCCAACAGGGGAGAATTCACCCCTCCACTTT.

This clonotype has more than one count but fewer than ten. The chain is built from TRBV15 and TRBJ1-4; D is unclear. This CDR3 is 15 amino acids long. Trimming removed 0 bases from V and 0 bases from J, with 5 bases in between. The germline CDR1 and CDR2 sequences are LNHNV and YYDKDF (reference sequence). The CDR3 DNA reads as TGTGCCACCAGCAGAGACCCAGCAACTAATGAAAAACTGTTTTTT. The encoded protein is CATSRDPATNEKLFF.

Only a few counts were recorded for this clonotype. The chain recombines TRBV10-3 with TRBJ1-1, with D hard to call. Trimming cost V 2 bases and J 4 bases, with 8 bases left between them. The CDR3 extends over 13 amino acids. Looked up from germline, CDR1 is ENHRY and CDR2 is SYGVKD. CDR3: CAISETRSTEAFF. CDR3 DNA sequence: TGTGCCATCAGTGAGACCCGATCCACTGAAGCTTTCTTT.

This clonotype has only a few counts. This chain uses TRBV20-1 with TRBJ1-5; maybe TRBD1 (5 bases). V shed 3 bases and J shed 0 bases, with 9 bases lying between them. The germline CDR1 and CDR2 sequences are DFQATT and SNEGSKA (reference sequence). This CDR3 spans 14 amino acids. The CDR3 nucleotides read TGCAGTGCTAGCGCAGACAGTAGCAATCAGCCCCAGCATTTT. As protein: CSASADSSNQPQHF.

This clonotype has at least ten counts. J is TRBJ2-7 and V is TRBV30; D unresolved. Germline CDR1 and CDR2: GTSNPN and SVGIG (reference sequence). V dropped 2 bases and J dropped 3 bases, with 11 bases sitting between them. This CDR3 has 13 residues. Here the CDR3 reads CAWSLGQNYEQYF. The DNA for the CDR3 is TGTGCCTGGAGTTTAGGTCAGAACTACGAGCAGTACTTC.

This sequence joins TRBV28 and TRBJ1-2; 12 positions match TRBD1. The CDR3 sequence is 17 residues long. Trimming cost V 4 bases and J 4 bases; bases outside gene matches: 10. The germline V gene has CDR1 MDHEN and CDR2 SYDVKM. CDR3 region: CASSSLQGDRGPYGYTF. CDR3 nucleotide sequence: TGTGCCAGCAGTTCCCTGCAAGGGGACAGGGGGCCCTATGGCTACACCTTC.

The sample holds a few counts of this clonotype. The CDR3 sequence is CASSTRQGVNEKLFF. In DNA form, the CDR3 reads TGCGCCAGCAGCACCAGACAGGGAGTAAATGAAAAACTGTTTTTT. The V call is TRBV5-1, the J call TRBJ1-4, with 7 bases identical to TRBD1. Germline lookup yields CDR1 SGHRS and CDR2 YFSETQ. The ends lost 4 bases at V and 5 bases at J; junction bases unmatched: 8. The CDR3 covers 15 residues.

This chain connects TRBV20-1 to TRBJ2-2; TRBD2 matches at 8 bases. The CDR3 spans 16 residues. V was pared by 4 bases and J by 1 base, with 8 bases of the junction left unmatched. Per germline, CDR1 DFQATT and CDR2 SNEGSKA (reference sequence). The CDR3 sequence: CSATIRTSRNTGELFF. The CDR3 DNA reads as TGCAGTGCTACTATTAGGACTAGCCGGAACACCGGGGAGCTGTTTTTT.

This rearrangement joins TRBV2 to TRBJ2-7; perhaps TRBD1 as D (5 bases). The CDR3 length is 13 residues. CDR1 SNHLY and CDR2 FYNNEI come from the germline V gene. Trimming removed 4 bases at V and 6 bases at J, with 13 bases between. In nucleotides, the CDR3 is TGTGCCAGCAGTGTTGCCGAAGGGGTCGAGCAGTACTTC. Encoded protein: CASSVAEGVEQYF.

The genes are TRBV12-3 or TRBV12-4 and TRBJ2-5; possibly TRBD1 for D (6 bases). This CDR3 region has 15 residues. Deletions cut 6 bases from V and 1 base from J, with 15 bases between. The CDR3 here is CASRARTELQETQYF. In DNA, the CDR3 is TGTGCCAGCAGAGCCCGGACAGAACTCCAAGAGACCCAGTACTTC.

As to this clonotype: This may be a read error: a much more frequent sequence differs by one nucleotide. This chain links TRBV28 with TRBJ1-5; D might be TRBD1 (6 bases). This CDR3 region has 14 residues. Trimming took off 5 bases at V and 9 bases at J, with 17 bases between the two ends. Per germline, CDR1 MDHEN and CDR2 SYDVKM. CDR3 sequence reads: CASSAPGQRRPQHF. CDR3 DNA: TGTGCCAGCAGTGCTCCGGGACAAAGGCGGCCCCAGCATTTT.

This clonotype was detected many times. This chain uses TRBV7-2 with TRBJ2-5; 9 nucleotides match TRBD1. The CDR3 has 14 residues. V lost 7 bases, J lost 5 bases, and 8 bases stayed unmatched. CDR1 is SGHTA and CDR2 is FQGNSA in the germline V gene. The CDR3 region is CASKNTGGRETQYF. The CDR3 DNA reads TGTGCCAGCAAGAATACAGGGGGCAGGGAGACCCAGTACTTC.